This T cell receptor beta chain was retrieved from a study of T cell changes during pregnancy in multiple sclerosis. The V segment lost 4 bases and the J segment 1 base; nucleotides outside the gene matches: 6. From germline, CDR1 is GTSNPN and CDR2 SVGIG (reference sequence). This CDR3 spans 14 amino acids. TCRdb's table, derived via immunoSEQ multiplex PCR, lists solely in-frame clones and lacks some. The sample yields tens of thousands of clones, approximately 90% seen once. This clonotype was sampled from a female donor in good health, enrolled as a control in a pregnancy study. The input for sequencing was peripheral blood, taken in the second trimester of pregnancy. The chain couples TRBV30 to TRBJ2-7, with 8 bases lining up with TRBD2. The CDR3 bases are TGTGCCTGGAATTTAGCGGGGCCGTCCTACGAGCAGTACTTC. Its protein product is CAWNLAGPSYEQYF.